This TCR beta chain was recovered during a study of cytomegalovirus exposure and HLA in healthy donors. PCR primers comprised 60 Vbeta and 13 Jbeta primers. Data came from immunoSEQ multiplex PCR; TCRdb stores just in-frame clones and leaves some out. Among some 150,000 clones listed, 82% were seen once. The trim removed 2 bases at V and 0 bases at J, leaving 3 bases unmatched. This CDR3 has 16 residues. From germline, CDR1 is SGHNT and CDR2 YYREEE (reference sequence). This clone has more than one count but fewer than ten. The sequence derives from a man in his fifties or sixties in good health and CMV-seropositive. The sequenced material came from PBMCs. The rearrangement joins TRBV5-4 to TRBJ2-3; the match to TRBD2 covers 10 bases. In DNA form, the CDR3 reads TGTGCCAGCAGCTTATTAGCGGGGGGCAGCACAGATACGCAGTATTTT. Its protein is CASSLLAGGSTDTQYF. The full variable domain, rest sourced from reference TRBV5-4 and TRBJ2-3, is ETGVTQSPTHLIKTRGQQVTLRCSSQSGHNTVSWYQQALGQGPQFIFQYYREEENGRGNFPPRFSGLQFPNYSSELNVNALELDDSALYLCASSLLAGGSTDTQYFGPGTRLTVL.